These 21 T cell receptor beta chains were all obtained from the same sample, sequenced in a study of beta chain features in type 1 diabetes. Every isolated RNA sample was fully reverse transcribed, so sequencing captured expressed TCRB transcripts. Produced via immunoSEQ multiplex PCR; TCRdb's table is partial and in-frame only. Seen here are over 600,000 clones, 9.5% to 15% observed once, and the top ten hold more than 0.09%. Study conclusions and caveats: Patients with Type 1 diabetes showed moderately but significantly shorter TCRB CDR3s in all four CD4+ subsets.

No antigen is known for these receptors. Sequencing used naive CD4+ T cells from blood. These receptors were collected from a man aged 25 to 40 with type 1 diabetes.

CDR3 DNA: TGTGCCAGCAGCTTGTCTAGCGGCCTAAGCTCCTACAATGAGCAGTTCTTC. Its translation: CASSLSSGLSSYNEQFF. This rearrangement joins TRBV7-2 to TRBJ2-1; the match to TRBD2 covers 7 bases. The germline V gene has CDR1 SGHTA and CDR2 FQGNSA. The CDR3 has 17 residues. The V segment lost 3 bases and the J segment 0 bases; nucleotides outside the gene matches: 8. The full variable domain, its missing parts supplied by reference TRBV7-2 and TRBJ2-1, is GAGVSQSPSNKVTEKGKDVELRCDPISGHTALYWYRQSLGQGLEFLIYFQGNSAPDKSGLPSDRFSAERTGGSVSTLTIQRTQQEDSAVYLCASSLSSGLSSYNEQFFGPGTRLTVL.

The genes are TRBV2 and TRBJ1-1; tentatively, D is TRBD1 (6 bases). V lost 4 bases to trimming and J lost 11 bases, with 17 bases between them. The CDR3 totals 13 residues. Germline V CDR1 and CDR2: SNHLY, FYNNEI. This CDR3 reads CASSVGGSFLAFF. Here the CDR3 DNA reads TGTGCCAGCAGTGTCGGGGGCTCCTTTCTGGCTTTCTTT.

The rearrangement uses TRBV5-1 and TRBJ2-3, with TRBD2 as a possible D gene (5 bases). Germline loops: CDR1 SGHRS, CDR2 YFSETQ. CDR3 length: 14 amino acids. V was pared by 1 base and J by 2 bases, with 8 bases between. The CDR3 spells CASSLREDTDTQYF. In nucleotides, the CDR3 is TGCGCCAGCAGCTTGCGGGAAGACACAGATACGCAGTATTTT.

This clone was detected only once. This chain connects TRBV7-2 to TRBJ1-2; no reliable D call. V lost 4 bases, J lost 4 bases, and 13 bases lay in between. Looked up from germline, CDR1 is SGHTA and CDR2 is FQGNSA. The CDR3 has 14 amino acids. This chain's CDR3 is CASSSPQRAYGYTF. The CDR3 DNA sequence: TGTGCCAGCAGCTCGCCTCAAAGGGCCTATGGCTACACCTTC.

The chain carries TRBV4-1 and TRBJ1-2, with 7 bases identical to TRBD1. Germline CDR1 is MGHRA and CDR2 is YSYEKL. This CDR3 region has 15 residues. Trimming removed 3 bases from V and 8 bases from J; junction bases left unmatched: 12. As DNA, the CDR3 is TGCGCCAGCAGCCACCAACCCGAGACAGGGTTGGGCTACACCTTC. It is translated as CASSHQPETGLGYTF.

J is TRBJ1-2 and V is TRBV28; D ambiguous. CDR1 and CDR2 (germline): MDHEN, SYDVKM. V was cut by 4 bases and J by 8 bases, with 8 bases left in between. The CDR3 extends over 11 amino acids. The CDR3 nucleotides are TGTGCCAGCAGTTATCACCAAGGCTACACCTTC. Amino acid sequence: CASSYHQGYTF.

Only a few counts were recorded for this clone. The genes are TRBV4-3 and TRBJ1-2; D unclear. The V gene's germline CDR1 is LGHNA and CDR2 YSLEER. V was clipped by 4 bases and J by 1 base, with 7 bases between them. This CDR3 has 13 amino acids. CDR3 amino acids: CASSLQVNYGYTF. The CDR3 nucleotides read TGCGCCAGCAGCCTTCAGGTTAACTATGGCTACACCTTC.

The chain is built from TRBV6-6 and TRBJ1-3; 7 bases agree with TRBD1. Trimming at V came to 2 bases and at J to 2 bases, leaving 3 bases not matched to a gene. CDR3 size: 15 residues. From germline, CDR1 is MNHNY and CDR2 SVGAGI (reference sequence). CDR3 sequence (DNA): TGTGCCAGCAGTTACGCGGGACAGACTGGAAACACCATATATTTT. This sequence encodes CASSYAGQTGNTIYF.

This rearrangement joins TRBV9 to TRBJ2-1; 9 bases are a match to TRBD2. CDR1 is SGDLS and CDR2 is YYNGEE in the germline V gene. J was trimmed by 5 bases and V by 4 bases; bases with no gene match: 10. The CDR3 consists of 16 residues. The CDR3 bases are TGTGCCAGCAGCCTCTACGACCGCGGGGGGGACAATGAGCAGTTCTTC. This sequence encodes CASSLYDRGGDNEQFF.

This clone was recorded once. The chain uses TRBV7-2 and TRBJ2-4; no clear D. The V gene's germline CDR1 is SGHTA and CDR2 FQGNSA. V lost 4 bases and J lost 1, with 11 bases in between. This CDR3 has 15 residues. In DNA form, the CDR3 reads TGTGCCAGCAGCTGGACGGACGCGGCCAAAAACATTCAGTACTTC. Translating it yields CASSWTDAAKNIQYF.

The CDR3 coding sequence is TGTGCCAGCAGTTACTCGAGCGGGGCAAATCAGCCCCAGCATTTT. Translating it yields CASSYSSGANQPQHF. The rearrangement uses TRBV6-5 and TRBJ1-5, with D possibly being TRBD1 (5 bases). This CDR3 region has 15 residues. Trimming removed 0 bases at V and 4 bases at J, with 10 bases between. Germline V CDR1 and CDR2: MNHEY, SVGAGI.

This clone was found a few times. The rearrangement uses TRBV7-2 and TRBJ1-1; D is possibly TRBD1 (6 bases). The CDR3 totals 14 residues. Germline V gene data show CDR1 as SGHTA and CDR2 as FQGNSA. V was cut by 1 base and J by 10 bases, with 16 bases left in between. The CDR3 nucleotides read TGTGCCAGCAGCTTAGGATTGACAGGAGAGGGAGCTTTCTTT. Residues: CASSLGLTGEGAFF.

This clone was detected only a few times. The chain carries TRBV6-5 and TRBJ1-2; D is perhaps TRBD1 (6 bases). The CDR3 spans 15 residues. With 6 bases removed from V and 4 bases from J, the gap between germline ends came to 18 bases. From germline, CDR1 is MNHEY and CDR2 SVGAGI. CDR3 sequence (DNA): TGTGCCAGCAGACCTCCGGAGGGGGGGAGCTATGGCTACACCTTC. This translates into CASRPPEGGSYGYTF.

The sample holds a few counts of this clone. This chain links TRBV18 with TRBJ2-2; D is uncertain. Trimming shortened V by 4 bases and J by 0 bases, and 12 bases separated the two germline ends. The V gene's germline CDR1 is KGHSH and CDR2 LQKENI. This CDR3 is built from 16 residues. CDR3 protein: CASSQANRANTGELFF. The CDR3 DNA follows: TGTGCCAGCTCACAAGCCAACAGAGCGAACACCGGGGAGCTGTTTTTT.

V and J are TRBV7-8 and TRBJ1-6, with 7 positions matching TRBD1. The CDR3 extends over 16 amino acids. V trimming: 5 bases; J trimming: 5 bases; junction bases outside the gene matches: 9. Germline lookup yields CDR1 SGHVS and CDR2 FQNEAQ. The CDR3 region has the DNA TGTGCCAGCAGCCAGCAGACAGGGTTAAATAATTCACCCCTCCACTTT. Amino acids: CASSQQTGLNNSPLHF.

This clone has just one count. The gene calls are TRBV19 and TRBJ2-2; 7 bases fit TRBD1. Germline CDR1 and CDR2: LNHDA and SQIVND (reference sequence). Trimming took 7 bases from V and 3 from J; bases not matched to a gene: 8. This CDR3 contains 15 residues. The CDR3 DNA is TGTGCCAGTAAAGGGCAGGGGGAAGACACCGGGGAGCTGTTTTTT. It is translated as CASKGQGEDTGELFF.

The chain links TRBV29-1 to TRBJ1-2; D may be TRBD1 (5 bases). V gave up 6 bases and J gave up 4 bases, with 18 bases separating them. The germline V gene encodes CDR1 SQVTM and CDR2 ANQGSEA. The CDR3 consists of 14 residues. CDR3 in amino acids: CSVPPPGGGYGYTF. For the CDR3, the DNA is TGCAGCGTCCCACCCCCGGGGGGAGGCTATGGCTACACCTTC.

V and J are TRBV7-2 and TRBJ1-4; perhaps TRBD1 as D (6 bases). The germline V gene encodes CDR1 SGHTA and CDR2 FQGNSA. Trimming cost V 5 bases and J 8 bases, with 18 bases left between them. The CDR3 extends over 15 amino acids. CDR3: CASSPPGQPAEKLFF. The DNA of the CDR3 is TGTGCCAGCAGCCCCCCCGGACAGCCGGCGGAAAAACTGTTTTTT.

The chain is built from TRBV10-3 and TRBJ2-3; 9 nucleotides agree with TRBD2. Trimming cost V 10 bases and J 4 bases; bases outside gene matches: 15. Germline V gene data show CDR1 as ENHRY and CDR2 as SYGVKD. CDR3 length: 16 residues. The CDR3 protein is CATHPRAGGPADTQYF. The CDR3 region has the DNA TGTGCCACCCACCCCAGGGCGGGGGGGCCCGCAGATACGCAGTATTTT.

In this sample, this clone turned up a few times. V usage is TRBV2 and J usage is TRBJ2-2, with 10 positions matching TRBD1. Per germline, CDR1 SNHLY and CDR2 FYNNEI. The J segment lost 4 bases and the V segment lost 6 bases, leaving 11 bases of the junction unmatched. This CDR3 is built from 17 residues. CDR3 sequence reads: CASRAGTGDLRTGELFF. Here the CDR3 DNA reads TGTGCCAGCAGAGCAGGGACAGGGGATTTACGCACCGGGGAGCTGTTTTTT.

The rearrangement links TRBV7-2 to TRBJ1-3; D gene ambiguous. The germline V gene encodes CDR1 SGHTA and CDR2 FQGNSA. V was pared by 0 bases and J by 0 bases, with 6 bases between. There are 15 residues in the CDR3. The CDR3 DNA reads TGTGCCAGCAGCTTAGCGGAGGGCTCTGGAAACACCATATATTTT. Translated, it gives CASSLAEGSGNTIYF.